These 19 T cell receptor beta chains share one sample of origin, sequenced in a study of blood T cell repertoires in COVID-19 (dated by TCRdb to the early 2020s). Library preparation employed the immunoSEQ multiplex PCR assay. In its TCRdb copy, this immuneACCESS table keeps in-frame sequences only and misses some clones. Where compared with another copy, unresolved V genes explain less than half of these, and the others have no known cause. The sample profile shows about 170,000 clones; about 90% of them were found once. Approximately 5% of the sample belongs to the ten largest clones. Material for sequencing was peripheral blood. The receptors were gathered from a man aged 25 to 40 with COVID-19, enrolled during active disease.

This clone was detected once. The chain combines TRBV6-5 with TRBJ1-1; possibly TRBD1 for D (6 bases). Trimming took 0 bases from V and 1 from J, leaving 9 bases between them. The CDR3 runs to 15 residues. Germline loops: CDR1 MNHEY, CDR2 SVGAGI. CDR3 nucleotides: TGTGCCAGCAGTTACTCGAACAGGGCGAACACTGAAGCTTTCTTT. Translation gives CASSYSNRANTEAFF.

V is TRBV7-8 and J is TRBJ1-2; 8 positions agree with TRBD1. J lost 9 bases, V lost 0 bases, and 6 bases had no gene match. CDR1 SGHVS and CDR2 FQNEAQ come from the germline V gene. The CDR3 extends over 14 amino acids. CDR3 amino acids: CASSLAAGGLSYTF. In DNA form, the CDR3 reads TGTGCCAGCAGCTTAGCGGCAGGGGGCTTAAGCTACACCTTC.

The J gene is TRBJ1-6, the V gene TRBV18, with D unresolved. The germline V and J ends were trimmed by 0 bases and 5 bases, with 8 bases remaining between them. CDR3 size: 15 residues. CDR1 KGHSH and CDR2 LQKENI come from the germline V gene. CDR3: CASSPPGRDNSPLHF. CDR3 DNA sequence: TGTGCCAGCTCACCACCCGGGAGGGATAATTCACCCCTCCACTTT.

The CDR3 reads CASSPSKFQGGTEAFF. The CDR3 DNA sequence: TGTGCCAGCAGCCCCAGCAAATTCCAGGGGGGCACTGAAGCTTTCTTT. The chain employs TRBV7-3 and TRBJ1-1; 7 bases are shared with TRBD1. V lost 5 bases to trimming and J lost 4 bases; unmatched junction nucleotides: 13. Germline V gene sequence: CDR1 SGHTA, CDR2 FQGTGA. CDR3 length equals 16 residues.

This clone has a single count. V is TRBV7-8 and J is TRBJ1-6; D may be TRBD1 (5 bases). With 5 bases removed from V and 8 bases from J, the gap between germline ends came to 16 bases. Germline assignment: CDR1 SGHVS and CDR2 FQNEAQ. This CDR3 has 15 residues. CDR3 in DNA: TGTGCCAGCAGCCTTTCGGGGACTTCTTATTCACCCCTCCACTTT. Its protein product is CASSLSGTSYSPLHF.

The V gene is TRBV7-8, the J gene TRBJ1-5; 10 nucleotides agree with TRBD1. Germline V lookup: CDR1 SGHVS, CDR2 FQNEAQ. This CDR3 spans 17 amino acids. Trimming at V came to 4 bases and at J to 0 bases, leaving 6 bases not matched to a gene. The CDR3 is CASSSMGQGLSNQPQHF. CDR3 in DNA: TGTGCCAGCAGCTCGATGGGACAGGGGCTTAGCAATCAGCCCCAGCATTTT.

The CDR3, as DNA: TGTGCCAGTAGTATAGTGGTTCGGACAGGGGGCGCTGGGGCCAACGTCCTGACTTTC. Translated, it gives CASSIVVRTGGAGANVLTF. The chain recombines TRBV19 with TRBJ2-6; 11 positions agree with TRBD1. Germline lookup yields CDR1 LNHDA and CDR2 SQIVND (reference sequence). This CDR3 is built from 19 residues. V shed 1 base and J 2 bases; nucleotides not matched to a gene: 7.

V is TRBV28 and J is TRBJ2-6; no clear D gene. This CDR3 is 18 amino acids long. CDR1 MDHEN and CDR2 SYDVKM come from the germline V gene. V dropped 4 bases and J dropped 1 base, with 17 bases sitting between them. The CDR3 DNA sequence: TGTGCCAGCAGTTCGACCGGCGGAGAACGGTCTGGGGCCAACGTCCTGACTTTC. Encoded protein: CASSSTGGERSGANVLTF.

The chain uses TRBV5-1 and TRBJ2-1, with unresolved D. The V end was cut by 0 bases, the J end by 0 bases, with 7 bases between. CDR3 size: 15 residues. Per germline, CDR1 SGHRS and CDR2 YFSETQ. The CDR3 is CASSLDRSSYNEQFF. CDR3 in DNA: TGCGCCAGCAGCTTGGACCGTAGCTCCTACAATGAGCAGTTCTTC.

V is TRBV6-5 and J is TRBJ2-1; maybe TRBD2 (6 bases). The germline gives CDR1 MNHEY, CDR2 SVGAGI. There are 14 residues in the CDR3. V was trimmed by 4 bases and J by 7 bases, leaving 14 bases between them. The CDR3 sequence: CASSFRRAENEQFF. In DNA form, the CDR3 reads TGTGCCAGCAGTTTCCGGAGGGCCGAGAATGAGCAGTTCTTC.

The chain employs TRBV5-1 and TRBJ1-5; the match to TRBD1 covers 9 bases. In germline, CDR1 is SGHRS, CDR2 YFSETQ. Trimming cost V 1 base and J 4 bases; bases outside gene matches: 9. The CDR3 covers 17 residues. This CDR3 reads CASSLLPGTGSNQPQHF. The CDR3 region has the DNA TGCGCCAGCAGCTTGCTGCCAGGGACAGGGTCAAATCAGCCCCAGCATTTT.

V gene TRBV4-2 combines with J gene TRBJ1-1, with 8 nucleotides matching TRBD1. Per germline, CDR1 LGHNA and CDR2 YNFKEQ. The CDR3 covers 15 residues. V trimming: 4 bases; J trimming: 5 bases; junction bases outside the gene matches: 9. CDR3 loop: CASSPGQGGWTEAFF. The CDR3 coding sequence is TGTGCCAGCAGCCCAGGACAGGGCGGGTGGACTGAAGCTTTCTTT.

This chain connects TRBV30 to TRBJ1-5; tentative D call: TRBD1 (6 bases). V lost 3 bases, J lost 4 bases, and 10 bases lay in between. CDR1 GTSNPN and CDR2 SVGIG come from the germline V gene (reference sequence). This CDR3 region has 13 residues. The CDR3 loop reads CAWSGQHNQPQHF. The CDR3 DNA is TGTGCCTGGAGCGGACAGCATAATCAGCCCCAGCATTTT.

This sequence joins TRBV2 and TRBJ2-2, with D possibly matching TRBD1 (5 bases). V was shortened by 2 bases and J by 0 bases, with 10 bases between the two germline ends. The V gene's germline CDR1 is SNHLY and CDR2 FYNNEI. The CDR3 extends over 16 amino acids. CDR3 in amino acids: CASSEWGNANTGELFF. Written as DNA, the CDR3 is TGTGCCAGCAGTGAATGGGGCAACGCGAACACCGGGGAGCTGTTTTTT.

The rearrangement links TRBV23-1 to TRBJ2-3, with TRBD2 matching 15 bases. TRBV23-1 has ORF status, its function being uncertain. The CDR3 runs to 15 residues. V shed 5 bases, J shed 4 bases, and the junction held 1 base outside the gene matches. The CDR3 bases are TGCGCCAGCAGTGGACTAGCGGGGGGGCCAGATACGCAGTATTTT. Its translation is CASSGLAGGPDTQYF.

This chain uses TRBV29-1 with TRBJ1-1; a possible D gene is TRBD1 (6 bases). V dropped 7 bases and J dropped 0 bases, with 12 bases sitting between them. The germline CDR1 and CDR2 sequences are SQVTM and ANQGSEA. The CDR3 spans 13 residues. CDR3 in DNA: TGCAGCGGCGTGGGACAACTGAACACTGAAGCTTTCTTT. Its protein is CSGVGQLNTEAFF.

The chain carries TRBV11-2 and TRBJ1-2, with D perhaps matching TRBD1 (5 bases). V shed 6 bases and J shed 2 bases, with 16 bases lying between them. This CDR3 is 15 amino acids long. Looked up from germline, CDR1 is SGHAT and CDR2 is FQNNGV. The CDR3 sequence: CASSSLRGNNYGYTF. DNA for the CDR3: TGTGCCAGCAGTTCTCTAAGGGGTAACAACTATGGCTACACCTTC.

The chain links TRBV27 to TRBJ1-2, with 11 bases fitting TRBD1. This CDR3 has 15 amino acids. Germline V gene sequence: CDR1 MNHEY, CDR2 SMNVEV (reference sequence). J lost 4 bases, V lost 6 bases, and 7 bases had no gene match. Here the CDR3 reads CASSLDRGRVYGYTF. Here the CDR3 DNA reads TGTGCCAGCAGCTTGGACAGGGGGCGAGTCTATGGCTACACCTTC.

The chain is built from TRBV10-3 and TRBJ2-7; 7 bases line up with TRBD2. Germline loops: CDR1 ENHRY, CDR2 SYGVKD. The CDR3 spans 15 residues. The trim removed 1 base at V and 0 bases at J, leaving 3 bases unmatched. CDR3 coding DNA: TGTGCCATCAGTGAGTGGGGGGGAGCCTCCTACGAGCAGTACTTC. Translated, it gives CAISEWGGASYEQYF.